Only a few counts were recorded for the clone carrying this TCR beta chain. This sample was taken from a study of blood T cells in healthy people across ages. Using a J-beta primer mix together with a sample-barcoded 5' primer, a second PCR was run for roughly 6 to 11 cycles. TCRdb used MiXCR to reprocess the 5' RACE reads, holding one entry per CDR3 protein. This table holds about 930,000 distinct CDR3 sequences, around 29% found once. The same specimen was also included in a second study, on T cells of mothers and their children.

The TCR was taken from a woman aged 40 to 50 in good health. Material for sequencing was blood.

CDR3 nucleotide sequence: TGTGCCAGCAGCACCGGGACGGGGGCTAATGAAAAACTGTTTTTT. Protein sequence: CASSTGTGANEKLFF. The rearrangement uses TRBV9 and TRBJ1-4, with a possible D match to TRBD1 (5 bases). This CDR3 contains 15 residues. V was trimmed by 4 bases and J by 3 bases, leaving 13 bases between them. From germline, CDR1 is SGDLS and CDR2 YYNGEE.